This is a list of T cell receptor beta chains from one sample in a study of T cells in Graves' hyperthyroidism and ophthalmopathy. A single record per CDR3 protein comes from TCRdb applying MiXCR to the multiplex PCR reads. The sample contains around 440,000 distinct CDR3 sequences, 15% to 19% of which appear only once. The sample taken for sequencing was blood. The source is a woman aged 18-29 years with Graves' hyperthyroidism. Each CDR3 is given with its conserved first and last residue. Each record gives: V gene, J gene, CDR3 length, CDR3 protein.

TRBV6-1	TRBJ2-3	15	CASSPTGSIPDTQYF
TRBV6-2/TRBV6-3	TRBJ2-5	14	CASSHPQGAKTQYF
TRBV6-2/TRBV6-3	TRBJ2-5	14	CASSYLRPQETQYF
TRBV27	TRBJ2-5	17	CASSLGLAGGSQETQYF
TRBV6-9	TRBJ2-1	13	CASSYSPTGVPFF
TRBV20-1	TRBJ2-5	14	CSARAKQGAETQYF
TRBV10-3	TRBJ1-5	15	CAISEGTGGSQPQHF
TRBV9	TRBJ2-3	15	CASSPRGPSTDTQYF
TRBV20-1	TRBJ2-3	16	CSARGPTSGGRDTQYF
TRBV7-2	TRBJ1-1	14	CASSYRVLPLGAFF
TRBV10-3	TRBJ2-7	15	CAITVGLAGQYEQYF
TRBV7-9	TRBJ2-2	12	CASSLLGGELFF
TRBV6-2/TRBV6-3	TRBJ2-2	14	CASTEGRITGELFF
TRBV27	TRBJ1-4	14	CASSQLTGTEKLFF
TRBV19	TRBJ2-2	15	CASSRDSRNTGELFF
TRBV3-1	TRBJ1-6	14	CASSLVGRNSPLHF
TRBV2	TRBJ1-1	12	CASTGGWAEAFF